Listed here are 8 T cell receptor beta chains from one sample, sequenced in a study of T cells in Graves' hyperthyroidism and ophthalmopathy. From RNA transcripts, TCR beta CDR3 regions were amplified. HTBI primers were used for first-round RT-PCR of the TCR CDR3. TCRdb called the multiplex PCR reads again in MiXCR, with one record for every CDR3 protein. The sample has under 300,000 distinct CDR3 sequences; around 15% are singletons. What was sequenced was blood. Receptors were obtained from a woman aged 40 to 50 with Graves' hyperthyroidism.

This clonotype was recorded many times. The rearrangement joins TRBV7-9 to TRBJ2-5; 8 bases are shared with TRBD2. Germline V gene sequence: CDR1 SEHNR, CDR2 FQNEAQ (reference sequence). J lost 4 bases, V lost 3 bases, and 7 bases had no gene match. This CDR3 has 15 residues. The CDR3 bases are TGTGCCAGCAGCTTGGCCCCCGGGGGGGGAGAGACCCAGTACTTC. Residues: CASSLAPGGGETQYF.

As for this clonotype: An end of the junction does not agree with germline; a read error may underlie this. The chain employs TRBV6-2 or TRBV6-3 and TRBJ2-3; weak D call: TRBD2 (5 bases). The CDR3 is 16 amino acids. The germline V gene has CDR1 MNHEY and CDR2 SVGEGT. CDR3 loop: CASSYRHGPSTDTLYF. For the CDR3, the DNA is TGTGCCAGCAGTTACCGCCACGGACCTAGCACAGATACGCTGTATTTT.

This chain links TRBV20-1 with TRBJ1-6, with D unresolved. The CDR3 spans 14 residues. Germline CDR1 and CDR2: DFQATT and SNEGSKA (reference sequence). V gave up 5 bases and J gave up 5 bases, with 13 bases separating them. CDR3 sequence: CSAPEVGNNSPLHF. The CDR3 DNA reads TGCAGTGCTCCCGAGGTGGGCAATAATTCACCCCTCCACTTT.

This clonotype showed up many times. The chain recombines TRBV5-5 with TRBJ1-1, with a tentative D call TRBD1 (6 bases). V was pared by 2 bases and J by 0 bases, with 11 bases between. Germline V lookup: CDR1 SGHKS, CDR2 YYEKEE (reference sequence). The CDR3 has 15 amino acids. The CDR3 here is CASSFTGRVNTEAFF. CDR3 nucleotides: TGTGCCAGCAGCTTCACAGGGCGGGTGAACACTGAAGCTTTCTTT. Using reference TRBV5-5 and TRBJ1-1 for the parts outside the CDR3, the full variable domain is DAGVTQSPTHLIKTRGQQVTLRCSPISGHKSVSWYQQVLGQGPQFIFQYYEKEERGRGNFPDRFSARQFPNYSSELNVNALLLGDSALYLCASSFTGRVNTEAFFGQGTRLTVV.

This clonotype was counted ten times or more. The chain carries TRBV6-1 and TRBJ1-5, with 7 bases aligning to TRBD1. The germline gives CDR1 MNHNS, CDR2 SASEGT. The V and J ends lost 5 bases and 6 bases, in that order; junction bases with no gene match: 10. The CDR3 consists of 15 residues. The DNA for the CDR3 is TGTGCCAGCAGTAAAGACAAGGGGGCTCGTCAGCCCCAGCATTTT. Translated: CASSKDKGARQPQHF.

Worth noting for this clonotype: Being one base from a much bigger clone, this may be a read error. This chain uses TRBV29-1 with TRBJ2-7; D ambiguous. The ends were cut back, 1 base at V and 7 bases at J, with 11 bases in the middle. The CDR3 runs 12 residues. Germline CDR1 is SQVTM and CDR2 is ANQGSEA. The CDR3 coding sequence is TGCAGCGTTGAAGTGGTTACGGATGAGCAGTACTTC. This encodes CSVEVVTDEQYF.

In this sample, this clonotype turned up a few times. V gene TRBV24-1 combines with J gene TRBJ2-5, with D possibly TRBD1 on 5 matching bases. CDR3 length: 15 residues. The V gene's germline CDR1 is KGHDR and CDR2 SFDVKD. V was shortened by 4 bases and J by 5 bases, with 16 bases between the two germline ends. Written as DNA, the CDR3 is TGTGCCACCAGTGACACGACAGACCCTTACGAGACCCAGTACTTC. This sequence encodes CATSDTTDPYETQYF.

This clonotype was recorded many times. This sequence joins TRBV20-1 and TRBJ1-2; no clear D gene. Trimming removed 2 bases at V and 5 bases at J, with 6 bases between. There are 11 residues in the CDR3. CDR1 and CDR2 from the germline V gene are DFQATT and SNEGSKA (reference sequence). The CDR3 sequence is CSARRMYGYTF. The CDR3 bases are TGCAGTGCTAGACGGATGTATGGCTACACCTTC.